The 5 T cell receptor beta chains below were found in one sample sequenced in a study of cytomegalovirus exposure and HLA in healthy donors. In the PCR, 60 Vbeta and 13 Jbeta primers were used. Profiled with immunoSEQ multiplex PCR; TCRdb holds only in-frame clones, not every one. Counted here are 220,000 or so clones, about 77% occurring once; the ten biggest clones make up less than 2%. The material sequenced was PBMCs. The receptor source for this set is a young woman in good health and CMV-seronegative.

This sequence joins TRBV27 and TRBJ1-2; 7 bases agree with TRBD1. Germline trimming cut 6 bases from V and 1 base from J; bases unmatched to any gene: 20. Germline V gene lookup returns CDR1 MNHEY and CDR2 SMNVEV (reference sequence). The CDR3 consists of 19 residues. The CDR3 loop reads CASRLRPHRGAPVNYGYTF. The CDR3 DNA reads TGTGCCAGCAGACTTAGACCCCACAGGGGCGCGCCGGTTAACTATGGCTACACCTTC.

This chain connects TRBV30 to TRBJ2-5, with TRBD2 identical over 7 bases. Germline V gene lookup returns CDR1 GTSNPN and CDR2 SVGIG (reference sequence). This CDR3 is 13 amino acids long. J lost 5 bases, V lost 0 bases, and 3 bases had no gene match. CDR3 sequence: CAWSVMGGETQYF. For the CDR3, the DNA is TGTGCCTGGAGTGTAATGGGGGGGGAGACCCAGTACTTC.

This clone appeared a few times. This CDR3 reads CASSPQSGSGDTQYF. For the CDR3, the DNA is TGTGCCAGCAGCCCCCAAAGCGGGTCTGGGGATACGCAGTATTTT. The rearrangement uses TRBV7-2 and TRBJ2-3, with a possible D match to TRBD2 (6 bases). There are 15 residues in the CDR3. Germline loops: CDR1 SGHTA, CDR2 FQGNSA. V was pared by 5 bases and J by 6 bases, with 18 bases between.

This chain connects TRBV18 to TRBJ1-3, with TRBD1 as a possible D gene (5 bases). CDR1 and CDR2 (germline): KGHSH, LQKENI. V dropped 0 bases and J dropped 11 bases, with 11 bases sitting between them. CDR3 size: 13 residues. CDR3 coding DNA: TGTGCCAGCTCACCACCGGAGCAGGGCCCCATATATTTT. Amino acid sequence: CASSPPEQGPIYF.

J is TRBJ1-5 and V is TRBV6-1; D is perhaps TRBD1 (5 bases). Trimming removed 3 bases from V and 4 bases from J, with 13 bases in between. CDR1 and CDR2 (germline): MNHNS, SASEGT. CDR3 length equals 15 residues. Written as DNA, the CDR3 is TGTGCCAGCAGTGAGGGGGGTCTGGTTAATCAGCCCCAGCATTTT. Amino acid sequence: CASSEGGLVNQPQHF.